Shown below are 18 T cell receptor beta chains from a single sample sequenced in a study of vaccination effects on CD4 cells after COVID-19. Within the ViraFEST assay, antigen-specific CD4+ T cells underwent expansion with viral peptide pools prior to sequencing. Following a roughly 9-day culture, CD4+ T cells were purified. Absence of prior SARS-CoV-2 infection characterized the vaccine recipients, who showed negative nucleocapsid antibodies. These TCRs' antigens remain unknown. Assay used: immunoSEQ multiplex PCR; TCRdb lists only in-frame clones, some missing. This table has 35,000 to 40,000 clones, under 70% appearing once. The specimen was CD4+ T cells from PBMCs cultured with HCoV-OC43 spike peptides, collected before COVID-19 vaccination. Subset here: HCoV-OC43 spike overlapping peptide pool stimulation. The receptors originated from a human donor who received a COVID-19 vaccine.

This chain links TRBV19 with TRBJ2-7, with D perhaps given as TRBD1 or TRBD2 (5 bases each). The V and J ends lost 2 bases and 2 bases respectively, with 10 bases between them. This CDR3 has 14 amino acids. Germline CDR1 is LNHDA and CDR2 is SQIVND (reference sequence). The CDR3 is CASSIPGDPYEQYF. Written as DNA, the CDR3 is TGTGCCAGTAGTATACCCGGGGACCCCTACGAGCAGTACTTC.

The chain recombines TRBV12-3 or TRBV12-4 with TRBJ1-5; D gene uncertain. CDR3 length: 13 amino acids. V lost 1 base, J lost 5 bases, and 6 bases lay in between. The CDR3: CASSLDGDQPQHF. The CDR3 region has the DNA TGTGCCAGCAGTTTAGATGGAGATCAGCCCCAGCATTTT.

The chain has TRBV12-3 or TRBV12-4 and TRBJ1-5; D remains unclear. The CDR3 totals 13 residues. Deletions cut 1 base from V and 5 bases from J, with 6 bases between. DNA for the CDR3: TGTGCCAGCAGTTTAGAATGGGATCAGCCCCAGCATTTT. Translated: CASSLEWDQPQHF.

This clone has just a few counts. The chain has TRBV11-2 and TRBJ1-3; no definite D call. The CDR3 consists of 15 residues. The germline V gene has CDR1 SGHAT and CDR2 FQNNGV. V gave up 0 bases and J gave up 0 bases, with 6 bases separating them. CDR3 nucleotides: TGTGCCAGCAGCTTAGACGGGAACTCTGGAAACACCATATATTTT. Translated, it gives CASSLDGNSGNTIYF.

This clone was seen once. This sequence joins TRBV6-6 and TRBJ1-1; D is uncertain. The CDR3 covers 12 residues. V was pared by 2 bases and J by 1 base, with 2 bases between. The germline CDR1 and CDR2 sequences are MNHNY and SVGAGI (reference sequence). In DNA form, the CDR3 reads TGTGCCAGCAGTTACGAGAACACTGAAGCTTTCTTT. Residues: CASSYENTEAFF.

A single count supports this clone. The rearrangement joins TRBV4-2 to TRBJ2-7; 9 bases are shared with TRBD1. CDR1 and CDR2 (germline): LGHNA, YNFKEQ. Trimming took 4 bases from V and 2 from J; bases not matched to a gene: 3. CDR3 length equals 14 residues. CDR3 sequence reads: CASSRDRAAYEQYF. CDR3 in DNA: TGTGCCAGCAGCCGGGACAGGGCCGCCTACGAGCAGTACTTC.

V and J are TRBV9 and TRBJ2-7; TRBD1 or TRBD2 may be the D gene (5 bases each). In germline, CDR1 is SGDLS, CDR2 YYNGEE. This CDR3 spans 15 amino acids. Trimming stripped 2 bases from V and 2 bases from J, with 14 bases between. CDR3 in amino acids: CASSVNPGPTYEQYF. CDR3 in DNA: TGTGCCAGCAGCGTGAACCCGGGGCCTACCTACGAGCAGTACTTC.

The rearrangement links TRBV27 to TRBJ2-3; TRBD1 might be the D (6 bases). Trimming removed 3 bases from V and 2 bases from J, with 15 bases in between. This CDR3 comprises 16 residues. CDR1 is MNHEY and CDR2 is SMNVEV in the germline V gene (reference sequence). The CDR3 loop reads CASSFGPGAVTDTQYF. CDR3 coding DNA: TGTGCCAGCAGTTTCGGTCCAGGGGCCGTCACAGATACGCAGTATTTT.

The chain combines TRBV2 with TRBJ2-1; TRBD2 agrees at 7 bases. The CDR3 has 13 residues. Germline V gene sequence: CDR1 SNHLY, CDR2 FYNNEI. J gave up 6 bases and V 8 bases, and 7 bases lay outside the gene matches. CDR3 nucleotides: TGTGCCAGCGGGAGGGCCCTGAGCAATGAGCAGTTCTTC. Translated: CASGRALSNEQFF.

This chain links TRBV14 with TRBJ1-6; tentatively, D is TRBD1 (6 bases). The CDR3 consists of 20 residues. V lost 3 bases to trimming and J lost 9 bases, with 30 bases between them. From germline, CDR1 is SGHDN and CDR2 FVKESK. The CDR3 region is CASSQGIPGQTPMMGSPLHF. In DNA, the CDR3 is TGTGCCAGCAGCCAGGGAATCCCTGGACAGACCCCGATGATGGGTTCACCCCTCCACTTT.

The V gene is TRBV5-5, the J gene TRBJ2-5; 7 bases agree with TRBD2. The V segment lost 4 bases and the J segment 4 bases; nucleotides outside the gene matches: 7. Germline V gives CDR1 SGHKS, CDR2 YYEKEE (reference sequence). The CDR3 spans 14 residues. CDR3 amino acids: CASSPGVAGETQYF. CDR3 nucleotide sequence: TGTGCCAGCAGCCCGGGGGTAGCGGGAGAGACCCAGTACTTC.

The genes are TRBV6-5 and TRBJ2-2, with no clear D. Trimming pared 6 bases from V and 1 base from J, leaving 9 bases between. The CDR3 sequence is 14 residues long. Germline lookup yields CDR1 MNHEY and CDR2 SVGAGI. The CDR3 DNA reads TGTGCCAGCAGAGTTCCGGGGAACACCGGGGAGCTGTTTTTT. This translates into CASRVPGNTGELFF.

The chain employs TRBV2 and TRBJ2-7, with D perhaps TRBD1 (6 bases). V gave up 7 bases and J gave up 0 bases, with 19 bases separating them. This CDR3 comprises 16 residues. Germline CDR1 is SNHLY and CDR2 is FYNNEI. CDR3 nucleotides: TGTGCCAGCACCCTCCGAGGGACACTTTTCTCCTACGAGCAGTACTTC. As protein: CASTLRGTLFSYEQYF.

For this clone: The limits of the CDR3 on the DNA are not certain, so only TCRdb's listed CDR3 is given. J is TRBJ2-7 and V is TRBV12-1; the table's D call, TRBD1, was not checked against the DNA. TRBV12-1 is a documented pseudogene. The CDR3 spans 14 residues, counting both ends. The CDR3 loop reads CASSWGQGSYEQYF.

V and J are TRBV5-1 and TRBJ1-1; possibly TRBD1 for D (6 bases). This CDR3 is 15 amino acids long. Trimming pared 4 bases from V and 5 bases from J, leaving 18 bases between. The germline V gene encodes CDR1 SGHRS and CDR2 YFSETQ. The CDR3 loop is CASSKGHSGGTEAFF. The CDR3 DNA reads as TGCGCCAGCAGCAAGGGACACAGTGGGGGGACTGAAGCTTTCTTT.

The chain recombines TRBV13 with TRBJ2-5; no clear D. V shed 5 bases and J shed 0 bases, with 10 bases lying between them. Germline CDR1 PRHDT, CDR2 FYEKMQ (reference sequence). The CDR3 has 14 residues. In DNA, the CDR3 is TGTGCCAGCAGCCTAAACACCGACCAAGAGACCCAGTACTTC. Its protein product is CASSLNTDQETQYF.

The V and J genes are TRBV5-1 and TRBJ1-1; possibly TRBD1 for D (6 bases). CDR1 and CDR2 from the germline V gene are SGHRS and YFSETQ. This CDR3 spans 15 amino acids. Trimming removed 4 bases from V and 5 bases from J, with 18 bases in between. The DNA for the CDR3 is TGCGCCAGCAGCCAAGGGGGGGGGAGAAGTACTGAAGCTTTCTTT. Residues: CASSQGGGRSTEAFF.

The J gene is TRBJ2-5, the V gene TRBV19; D unresolved. The CDR3 covers 12 residues. Between the trimmed V and J ends, which lost 4 bases and 7 bases, there was a span of 10 bases. Germline loops: CDR1 LNHDA, CDR2 SQIVND (reference sequence). For the CDR3, the DNA is TGTGCCAGTAGTACTGGAGAAGGGACCCAGTACTTC. Translated, it gives CASSTGEGTQYF.